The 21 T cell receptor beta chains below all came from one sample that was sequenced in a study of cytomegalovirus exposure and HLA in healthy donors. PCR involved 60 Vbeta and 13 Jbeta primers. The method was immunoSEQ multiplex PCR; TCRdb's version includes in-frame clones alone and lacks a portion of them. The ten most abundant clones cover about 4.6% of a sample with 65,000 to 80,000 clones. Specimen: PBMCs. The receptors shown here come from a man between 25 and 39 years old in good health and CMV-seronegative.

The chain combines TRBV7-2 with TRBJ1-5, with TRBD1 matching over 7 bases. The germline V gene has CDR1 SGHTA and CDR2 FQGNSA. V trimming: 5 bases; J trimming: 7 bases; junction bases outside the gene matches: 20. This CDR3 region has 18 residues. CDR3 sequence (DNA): TGTGCCAGCAGCGTCCACTACAGGGGCGCACTGGAGGGACAGCCCCAGCATTTT. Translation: CASSVHYRGALEGQPQHF.

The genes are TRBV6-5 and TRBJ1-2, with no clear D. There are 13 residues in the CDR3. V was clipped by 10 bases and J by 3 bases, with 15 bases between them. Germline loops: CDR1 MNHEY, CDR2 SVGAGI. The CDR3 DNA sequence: TGTGCCACGGGGTACGGGGATTACTATGGCTACACCTTC. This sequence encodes CATGYGDYYGYTF.

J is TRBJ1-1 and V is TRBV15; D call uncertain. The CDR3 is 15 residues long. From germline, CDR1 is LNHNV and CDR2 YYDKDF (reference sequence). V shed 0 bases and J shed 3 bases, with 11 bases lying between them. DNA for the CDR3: TGTGCCACCAGCAGAGATCTAAAGGGAGACACTGAAGCTTTCTTT. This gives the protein CATSRDLKGDTEAFF.

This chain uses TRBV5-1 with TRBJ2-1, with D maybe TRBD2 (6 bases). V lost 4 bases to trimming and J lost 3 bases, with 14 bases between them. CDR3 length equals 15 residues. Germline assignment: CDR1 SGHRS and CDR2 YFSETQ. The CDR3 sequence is CASSPLGGDYNEQFF. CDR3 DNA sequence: TGCGCCAGCAGCCCACTAGGCGGGGACTACAATGAGCAGTTCTTC.

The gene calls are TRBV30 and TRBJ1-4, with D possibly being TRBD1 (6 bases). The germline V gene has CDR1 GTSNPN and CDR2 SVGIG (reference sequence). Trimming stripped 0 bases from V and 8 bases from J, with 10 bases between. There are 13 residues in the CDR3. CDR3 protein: CAWSVQGVEKLFF. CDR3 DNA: TGTGCCTGGAGTGTACAGGGCGTAGAAAAACTGTTTTTT.

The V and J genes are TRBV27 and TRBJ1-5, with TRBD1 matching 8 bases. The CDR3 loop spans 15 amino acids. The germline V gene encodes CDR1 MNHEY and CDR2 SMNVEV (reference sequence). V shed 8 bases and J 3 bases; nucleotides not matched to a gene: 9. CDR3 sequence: CASYNPTGANQPQHF. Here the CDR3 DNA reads TGTGCCAGCTATAACCCGACAGGGGCCAATCAGCCCCAGCATTTT.

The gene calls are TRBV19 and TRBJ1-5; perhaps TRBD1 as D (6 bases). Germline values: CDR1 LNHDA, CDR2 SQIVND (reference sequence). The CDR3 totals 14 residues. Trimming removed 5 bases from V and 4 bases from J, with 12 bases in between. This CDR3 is CASSVGARNQPQHF. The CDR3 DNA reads TGTGCCAGTAGTGTGGGGGCCCGAAATCAGCCCCAGCATTTT.

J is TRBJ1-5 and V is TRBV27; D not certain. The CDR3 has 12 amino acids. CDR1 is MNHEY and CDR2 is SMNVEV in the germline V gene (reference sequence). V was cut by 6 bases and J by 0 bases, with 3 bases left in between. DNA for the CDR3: TGTGCCAGCAGCAATAGCAATCAGCCCCAGCATTTT. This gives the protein CASSNSNQPQHF.

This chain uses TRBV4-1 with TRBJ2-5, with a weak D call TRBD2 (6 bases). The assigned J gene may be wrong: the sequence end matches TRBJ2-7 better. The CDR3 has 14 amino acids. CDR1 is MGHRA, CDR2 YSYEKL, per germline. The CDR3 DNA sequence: TGCGCCAGCAGCCAAACACGGGAGCCCCACGAGCAGTACTTC. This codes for CASSQTREPHEQYF.

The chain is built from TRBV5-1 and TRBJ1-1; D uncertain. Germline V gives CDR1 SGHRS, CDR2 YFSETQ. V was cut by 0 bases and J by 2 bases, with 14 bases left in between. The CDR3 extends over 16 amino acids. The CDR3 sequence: CASSLGRRYQNTEAFF. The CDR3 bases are TGCGCCAGCAGCTTGGGGCGGAGATATCAAAACACTGAAGCTTTCTTT.

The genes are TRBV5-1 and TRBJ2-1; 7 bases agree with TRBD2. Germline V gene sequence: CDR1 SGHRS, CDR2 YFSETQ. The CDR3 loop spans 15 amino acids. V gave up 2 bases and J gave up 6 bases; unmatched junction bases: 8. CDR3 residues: CASSFSVTGGNEQFF. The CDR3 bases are TGCGCCAGCAGCTTTTCGGTAACGGGGGGCAATGAGCAGTTCTTC.

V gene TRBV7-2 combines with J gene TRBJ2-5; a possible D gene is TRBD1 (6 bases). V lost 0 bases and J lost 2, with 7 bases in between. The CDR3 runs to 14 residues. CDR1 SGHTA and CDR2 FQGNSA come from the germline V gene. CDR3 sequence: CASSLAGAQETQYF. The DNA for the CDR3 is TGTGCCAGCAGCTTAGCGGGGGCTCAAGAGACCCAGTACTTC.

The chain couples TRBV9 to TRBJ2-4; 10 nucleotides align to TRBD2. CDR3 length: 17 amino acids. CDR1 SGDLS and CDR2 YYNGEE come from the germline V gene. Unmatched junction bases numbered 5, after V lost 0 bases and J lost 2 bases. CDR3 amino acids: CASSVGGSGRSKNIQYF. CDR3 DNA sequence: TGTGCCAGCAGCGTAGGTGGTAGCGGGAGGTCCAAAAACATTCAGTACTTC.

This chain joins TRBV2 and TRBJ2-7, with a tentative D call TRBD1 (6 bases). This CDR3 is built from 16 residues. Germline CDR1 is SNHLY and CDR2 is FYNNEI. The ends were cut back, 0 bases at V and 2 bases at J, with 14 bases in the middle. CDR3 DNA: TGTGCCAGCAGTGAAGCGCCTGGACAGAGCGCCTACGAGCAGTACTTC. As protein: CASSEAPGQSAYEQYF.

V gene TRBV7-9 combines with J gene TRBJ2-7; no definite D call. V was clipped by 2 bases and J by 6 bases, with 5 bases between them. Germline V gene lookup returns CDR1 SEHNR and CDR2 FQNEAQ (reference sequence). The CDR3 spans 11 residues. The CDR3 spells CASSLNREQYF. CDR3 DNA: TGTGCCAGCAGCTTAAATCGCGAGCAGTACTTC.

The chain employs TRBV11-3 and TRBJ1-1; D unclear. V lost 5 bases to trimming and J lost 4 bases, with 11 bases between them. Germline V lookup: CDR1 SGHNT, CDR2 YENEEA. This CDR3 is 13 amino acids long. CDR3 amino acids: CASSPRIRTEAFF. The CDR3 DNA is TGTGCCAGCAGCCCGCGAATTCGCACTGAAGCTTTCTTT. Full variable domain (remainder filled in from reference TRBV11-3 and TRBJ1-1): EAGVVQSPRYKIIEKKQPVAFWCNPISGHNTLYWYLQNLGQGPELLIRYENEEAVDDSQLPKDRFSAERLKGVDSTLKIQPAELGDSAVYLCASSPRIRTEAFFGQGTRLTVV.

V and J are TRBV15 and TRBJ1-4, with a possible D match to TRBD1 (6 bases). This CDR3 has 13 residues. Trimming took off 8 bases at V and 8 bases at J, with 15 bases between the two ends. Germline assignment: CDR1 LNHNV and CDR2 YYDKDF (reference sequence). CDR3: CATHRVEWEKLFF. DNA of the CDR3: TGTGCCACCCACAGGGTAGAGTGGGAAAAACTGTTTTTT.

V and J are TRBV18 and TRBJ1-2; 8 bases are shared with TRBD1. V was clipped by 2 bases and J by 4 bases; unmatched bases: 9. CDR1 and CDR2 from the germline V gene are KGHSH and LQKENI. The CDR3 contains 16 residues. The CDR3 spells CASSPSQGDRGYGYTF. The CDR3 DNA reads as TGTGCCAGCTCACCATCCCAAGGCGACAGGGGCTATGGCTACACCTTC.

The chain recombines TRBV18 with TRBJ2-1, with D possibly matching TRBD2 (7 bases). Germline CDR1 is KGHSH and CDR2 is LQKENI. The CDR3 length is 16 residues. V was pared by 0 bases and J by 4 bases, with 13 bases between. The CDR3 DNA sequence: TGTGCCAGCTCACCACCGGGGGGGCTTAGATACAATGAGCAGTTCTTC. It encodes CASSPPGGLRYNEQFF.

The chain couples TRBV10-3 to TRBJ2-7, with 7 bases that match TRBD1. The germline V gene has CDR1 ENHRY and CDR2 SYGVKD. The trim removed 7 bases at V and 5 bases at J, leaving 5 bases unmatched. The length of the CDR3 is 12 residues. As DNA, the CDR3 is TGTGCCATCACGAAGGGGGCGGACGAGCAGTACTTC. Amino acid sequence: CAITKGADEQYF.

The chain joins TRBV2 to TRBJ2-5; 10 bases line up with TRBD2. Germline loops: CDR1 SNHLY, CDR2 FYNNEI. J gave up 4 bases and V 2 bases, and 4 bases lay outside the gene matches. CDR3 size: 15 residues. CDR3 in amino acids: CASSELAGVGETQYF. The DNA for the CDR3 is TGTGCCAGCAGTGAACTAGCGGGAGTAGGAGAGACCCAGTACTTC.